The 11 T cell receptor beta chains below all came from one sample that was sequenced in a study of cytomegalovirus exposure and HLA in healthy donors. This table comes from immunoSEQ multiplex PCR, and its TCRdb copy is limited to in-frame clones, with some not included. The sample records some 79,000 clones, around 94% being singletons. Sequencing was done on a sample of PBMCs. The receptor source for this set is a woman younger than 35 in good health and CMV-seropositive.

The chain is built from TRBV30 and TRBJ1-2; 7 bases are shared with TRBD1. The CDR3 contains 14 residues. The V and J ends lost 4 bases and 1 base, in that order; junction bases with no gene match: 6. Germline V gene data show CDR1 as GTSNPN and CDR2 as SVGIG (reference sequence). The CDR3 region is CAWIKDRLNYGYTF. As DNA, the CDR3 is TGTGCCTGGATCAAGGACAGGCTTAACTATGGCTACACCTTC.

DNA for the CDR3: TGTGCCAGCGGTAGTTGGGCAGGGGCGCGGGAGACCCAGTACTTC. This gives the protein CASGSWAGARETQYF. The chain employs TRBV6-5 and TRBJ2-5; possible D gene TRBD1, 6 bases. Trimming removed 8 bases from V and 5 bases from J, with 21 bases in between. The CDR3 covers 15 residues. Germline-derived CDR1 and CDR2 are MNHEY and SVGAGI.

This chain links TRBV4-1 with TRBJ2-7, with a tentative D call TRBD1 (5 bases). This CDR3 region has 12 residues. With 8 bases removed from V and 0 bases from J, the gap between germline ends came to 8 bases. CDR1 MGHRA and CDR2 YSYEKL come from the germline V gene. CDR3 loop: CASADSSYEQYF. In nucleotides, the CDR3 is TGCGCCAGCGCTGACAGCTCCTACGAGCAGTACTTC.

The chain uses TRBV28 and TRBJ1-5, with 7 bases fitting TRBD1. Trimming took 8 bases from V and 15 from J; bases not matched to a gene: 13. In germline, CDR1 is MDHEN, CDR2 SYDVKM. The CDR3 is 12 residues long. CDR3 nucleotide sequence: TGTGCCAGCGGTTATACCGGGACAGTCGGGCATTTT. Its protein product is CASGYTGTVGHF.

This chain links TRBV6-5 with TRBJ2-7; 8 positions match TRBD1. Germline lookup yields CDR1 MNHEY and CDR2 SVGAGI. Trimming removed 4 bases from V and 0 bases from J; junction bases left unmatched: 2. This CDR3 region has 14 residues. The CDR3 spells CASSSTGGSYEQYF. The DNA of the CDR3 is TGTGCCAGCAGTTCAACAGGGGGCTCCTACGAGCAGTACTTC.

The chain combines TRBV28 with TRBJ2-4, with D possibly matching TRBD1 (7 bases). The CDR3 extends over 14 amino acids. Trimming left V 10 bases short and J 7 bases short, with 20 bases between. The V gene's germline CDR1 is MDHEN and CDR2 SYDVKM. The DNA for the CDR3 is TGTGCCATCACGTCTGGAGGGGGCGCGAACATTCAGTACTTC. Residues: CAITSGGGANIQYF. The full variable domain, completed using reference TRBV28 and TRBJ2-4, is DVKVTQSSRYLVKRTGEKVFLECVQDMDHENMFWYRQDPGLGLRLIYFSYDVKMKEKGDIPEGYSVSREKKERFSLILESASTNQTSMYLCAITSGGGANIQYFGAGTRLSVL.

J is TRBJ1-2 and V is TRBV5-6; D is perhaps TRBD1 (6 bases). CDR3 length equals 19 residues. CDR1 is SGHDT and CDR2 is YYEEEE in the germline V gene. V gave up 2 bases and J gave up 4 bases, with 27 bases separating them. In DNA form, the CDR3 reads TGTGCCAGCAGCTTTAGTTTTTGGGCAGGGGACCCAGGAGGCTATGGCTACACCTTC. Amino acids: CASSFSFWAGDPGGYGYTF.

CDR3 residues: CASFSTGTGTQPQHF. The CDR3 nucleotides read TGTGCCAGTTTTTCGACCGGGACAGGGACTCAGCCCCAGCATTTT. The chain uses TRBV2 and TRBJ1-5, with 9 bases that match TRBD1. The V and J ends lost 9 bases and 6 bases, in that order; junction bases with no gene match: 12. Germline CDR1 is SNHLY and CDR2 is FYNNEI. This CDR3 comprises 15 residues.

Turning to this clone: One end of the junction varies from germline; a read error may be responsible. J is TRBJ2-3 and V is TRBV5-1, with a possible D match to TRBD2 (5 bases). The CDR3 loop spans 14 amino acids. Germline V gene sequence: CDR1 SGHRS, CDR2 YFSETQ. The CDR3 bases are TGCGCCAGTAGCTTGGGAGACTTACTGGATACGCAGTATTTT. This encodes CASSLGDLLDTQYF. Drawing the rest from reference TRBV5-1 and TRBJ2-3, the complete variable domain is KAGVTQTPRYLIKTRGQQVTLSCSPISGHRSVSWYQQTPGQGLQFLFEYFSETQRNKGNFPGRFSGRQFSNSRSEMNVSTLELGDSALYLCASSLGDLLDTQYFGPGTRLTVL.

V is TRBV4-1 and J is TRBJ1-2, with 7 bases fitting TRBD1. The CDR3 consists of 15 residues. The germline CDR1 and CDR2 sequences are MGHRA and YSYEKL. V shed 4 bases, J shed 6 bases, and the junction held 11 bases outside the gene matches. The CDR3 DNA reads as TGCGCCAGCAGCCCTAAACCTGACAGGGCCCATGGCTACACCTTC. This gives the protein CASSPKPDRAHGYTF.

The CDR3 region has the DNA TGTGCCAGCAGCTTCGGCGGGCTGGCAGGCCAGAGTACCGGGGAGCTGTTTTTT. This codes for CASSFGGLAGQSTGELFF. The chain links TRBV7-2 to TRBJ2-2; weak D call: TRBD2 (5 bases). Looked up from germline, CDR1 is SGHTA and CDR2 is FQGNSA. Trimming took off 3 bases at V and 5 bases at J, with 22 bases between the two ends. The CDR3 extends over 18 amino acids.